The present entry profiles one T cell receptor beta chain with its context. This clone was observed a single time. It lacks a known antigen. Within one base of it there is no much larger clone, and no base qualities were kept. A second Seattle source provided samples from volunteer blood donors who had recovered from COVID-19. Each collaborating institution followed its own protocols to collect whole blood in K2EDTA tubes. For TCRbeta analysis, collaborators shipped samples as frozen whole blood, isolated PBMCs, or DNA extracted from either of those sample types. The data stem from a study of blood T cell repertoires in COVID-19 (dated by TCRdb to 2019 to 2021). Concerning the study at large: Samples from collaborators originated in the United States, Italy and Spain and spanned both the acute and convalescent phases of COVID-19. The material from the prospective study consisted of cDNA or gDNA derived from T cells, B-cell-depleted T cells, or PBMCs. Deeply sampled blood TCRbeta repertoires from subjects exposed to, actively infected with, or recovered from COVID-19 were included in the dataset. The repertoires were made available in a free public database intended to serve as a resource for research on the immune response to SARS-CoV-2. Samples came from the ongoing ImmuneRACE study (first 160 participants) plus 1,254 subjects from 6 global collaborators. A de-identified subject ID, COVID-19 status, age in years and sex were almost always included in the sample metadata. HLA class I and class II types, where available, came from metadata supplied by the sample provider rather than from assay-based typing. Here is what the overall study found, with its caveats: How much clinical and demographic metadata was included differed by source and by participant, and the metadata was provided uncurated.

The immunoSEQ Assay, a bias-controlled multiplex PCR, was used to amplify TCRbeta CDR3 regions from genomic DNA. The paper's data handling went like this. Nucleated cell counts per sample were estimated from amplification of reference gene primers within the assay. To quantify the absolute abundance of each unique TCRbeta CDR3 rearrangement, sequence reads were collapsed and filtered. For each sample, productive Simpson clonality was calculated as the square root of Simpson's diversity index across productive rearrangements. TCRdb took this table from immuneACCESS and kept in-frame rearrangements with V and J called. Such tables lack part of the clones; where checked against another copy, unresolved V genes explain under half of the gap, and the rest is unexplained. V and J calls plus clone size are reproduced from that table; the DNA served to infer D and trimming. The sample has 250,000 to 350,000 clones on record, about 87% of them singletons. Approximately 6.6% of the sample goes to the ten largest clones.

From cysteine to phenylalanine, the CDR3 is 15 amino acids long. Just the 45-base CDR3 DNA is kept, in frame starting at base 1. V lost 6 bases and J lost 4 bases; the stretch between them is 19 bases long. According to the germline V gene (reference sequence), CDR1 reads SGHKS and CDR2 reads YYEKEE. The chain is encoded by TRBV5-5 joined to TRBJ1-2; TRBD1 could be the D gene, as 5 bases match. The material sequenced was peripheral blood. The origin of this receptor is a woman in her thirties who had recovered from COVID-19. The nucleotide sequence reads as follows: TGTGCCAGCATTTCAAAGGGACTGGGGGGCTATGGCTACACCTTC. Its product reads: CASISKGLGGYGYTF.